The source of this TCR beta chain is a study of radiotherapy plus CTLA-4 blockade in lung cancer. Study-wide results and limits: Reportedly, early blood T cell clone dynamics best predicted response, with interferon-beta.

Comments on this clone: Antigen specificity is unknown.

The CDR3 runs to 15 residues. The germline V and J ends were trimmed by 5 bases and 1 base, with 12 bases remaining between them. CDR1 KGHSH and CDR2 LQKENI come from the germline V gene. Repertoires were generated with immunoSEQ multiplex PCR, while TCRdb's copy carries only in-frame clones and drops some. The sample contains 35,000 to 45,000 clones, around 85% of which appear only once. This sequence was found in a human donor with non-small cell lung cancer who had stable disease on radiotherapy plus ipilimumab. The chain recombines TRBV18 with TRBJ1-5; D is possibly TRBD1 (6 bases). The sample in question was peripheral blood, obtained from a patient treated with radiotherapy plus ipilimumab. The CDR3 spells CASSTTGMSNQPQHF. DNA for the CDR3: TGTGCCAGCTCAACAACAGGGATGAGCAATCAGCCCCAGCATTTT.